One sample yielded the 23 T cell receptor beta chains listed below, sequenced in a study of identical twins. MiXCR was run by TCRdb on the 5' RACE reads, yielding one entry per CDR3 protein. Among 520,000 or so distinct CDR3 sequences listed, around 20% were seen once. The data were also submitted as part of a second study, on T cells expressing NK-cell markers.

The sequencing sample was made of CD4+ T cells sorted from blood. These receptors were collected from a woman under 30 in good health.

The chain combines TRBV6-2 or TRBV6-3 with TRBJ2-1, with D tentatively TRBD2 (5 bases). Germline V lookup: CDR1 MNHEY, CDR2 SVGEGT. Trimming removed 6 bases at V and 4 bases at J, with 16 bases between. The CDR3 has 15 residues. CDR3 sequence (DNA): TGTGCCAGCAGCTCCGTGGGCGGGCTGTACAATGAGCAGTTCTTC. This encodes CASSSVGGLYNEQFF.

V is TRBV5-1 and J is TRBJ2-1, with 7 bases fitting TRBD1. V dropped 8 bases and J dropped 4; count of bases not matched to a gene: 9. Looked up from germline, CDR1 is SGHRS and CDR2 is YFSETQ. The CDR3 covers 14 residues. For the CDR3, the DNA is TGCGCCAGTAAAACCGGGACAGAATACAATGAGCAGTTCTTC. It translates to CASKTGTEYNEQFF.

This chain uses TRBV12-3 or TRBV12-4 with TRBJ2-7, with D hard to call. The CDR3 sequence is 14 residues long. Trimming left V 6 bases short and J 3 bases short, with 15 bases between. CDR3 in amino acids: CASRARGPNYEQYF. The CDR3 coding sequence is TGTGCCAGCAGGGCCCGCGGCCCCAACTACGAGCAGTACTTC.

The chain uses TRBV27 and TRBJ1-1; D gene unclear. The CDR3 consists of 11 residues. V lost 7 bases to trimming and J lost 4 bases, with 7 bases between them. The germline V gene has CDR1 MNHEY and CDR2 SMNVEV (reference sequence). CDR3 sequence (DNA): TGTGCCAGCATTATGGGCACTGAAGCTTTCTTT. Translation: CASIMGTEAFF.

V gene TRBV7-9 combines with J gene TRBJ2-3; 9 bases line up with TRBD2. CDR1 is SEHNR, CDR2 FQNEAQ, per germline (reference sequence). The junction had 9 bases not matched to a gene; V was cut back by 5 bases and J by 0 bases. The CDR3 length is 17 residues. CDR3 DNA sequence: TGTGCCAGCAGCGACCTAGCGGGGCGGAAAAGCACAGATACGCAGTATTTT. Translation: CASSDLAGRKSTDTQYF.

The chain joins TRBV6-1 to TRBJ2-3; D remains unclear. V lost 5 bases to trimming and J lost 1 base, with 10 bases between them. Germline V gene data show CDR1 as MNHNS and CDR2 as SASEGT. The CDR3 sequence is 14 residues long. The chain's CDR3 is CASSYQDGTDTQYF. DNA for the CDR3: TGTGCCAGCAGTTACCAGGACGGCACAGATACGCAGTATTTT.

This clonotype has just a few counts. The V and J genes are TRBV20-1 and TRBJ2-1, with 13 bases aligning to TRBD2. The germline CDR1 and CDR2 sequences are DFQATT and SNEGSKA (reference sequence). The CDR3 has 15 amino acids. Trimming cost V 7 bases and J 8 bases; bases outside gene matches: 11. The CDR3 loop is CSVGTSGESGHEQFF. The DNA for the CDR3 is TGCAGTGTCGGGACTAGCGGGGAGTCCGGGCATGAGCAGTTCTTC.

The chain combines TRBV12-3 or TRBV12-4 with TRBJ2-7, with a possible D match to TRBD2 (7 bases). The V end was cut by 5 bases, the J end by 2 bases, with 16 bases between. CDR3 length equals 15 residues. The CDR3 loop reads CASSRLTGTTYEQYF. CDR3 DNA: TGTGCCAGCAGTAGACTCACAGGGACTACCTACGAGCAGTACTTC.

V gene TRBV7-9 combines with J gene TRBJ2-7; D is unclear. Germline CDR1 reads SEHNR; CDR2 reads FQNEAQ (reference sequence). CDR3 length equals 11 residues. V was clipped by 5 bases and J by 5 bases, with 7 bases between them. CDR3 in amino acids: CASSRTDEQYF. The CDR3 bases are TGTGCCAGCAGCCGCACAGACGAGCAGTACTTC.

This clonotype was counted a few times. This chain joins TRBV5-5 and TRBJ1-4; 10 bases are a match to TRBD1. Trimming removed 5 bases from V and 7 bases from J; junction bases left unmatched: 8. The CDR3 runs 15 residues. Germline V gene lookup returns CDR1 SGHKS and CDR2 YYEKEE (reference sequence). CDR3 coding DNA: TGTGCCAGCAGTTCCCCGGGACAGGGGAGTGAAAAACTGTTTTTT. This gives the protein CASSSPGQGSEKLFF.

The chain uses TRBV6-1 and TRBJ2-5; 11 bases match TRBD2. Trimming took 5 bases from V and 7 from J; bases not matched to a gene: 9. Germline V lookup: CDR1 MNHNS, CDR2 SASEGT. The CDR3 contains 15 residues. The CDR3 spells CASSKTSGDMGTQYF. The CDR3 DNA sequence: TGTGCCAGCAGTAAGACTAGCGGGGACATGGGGACCCAGTACTTC.

This clonotype was counted only a few times. This chain uses TRBV29-1 with TRBJ1-1; D not certain. Trimming removed 5 bases from V and 1 base from J, with 14 bases in between. This CDR3 region has 14 residues. Germline CDR1 and CDR2: SQVTM and ANQGSEA. The CDR3 nucleotides read TGCAGCGTTTCCCGAACGGGCGGGAACACTGAAGCTTTCTTT. It translates to CSVSRTGGNTEAFF.

Comments on this clonotype: Given a much more abundant clone one base away, this may be a read error. The CDR3 reads CASSFGRNTGELFF. CDR3 in DNA: TGTGCCAGCAGTTTCGGGCGGAACACCGGGGAGCTGTTTTTT. The J gene is TRBJ2-2, the V gene TRBV12-3 or TRBV12-4; D remains unclear. The germline V and J ends were trimmed by 3 bases and 1 base, with 6 bases remaining between them. The CDR3 has 14 residues.

This clonotype was seen a few times. The chain carries TRBV20-1 and TRBJ2-7; D could derive from TRBD1 or TRBD2 (6 bases each). Germline V CDR1 and CDR2: DFQATT, SNEGSKA (reference sequence). The CDR3 is made up of 15 amino acids. Trimming took 2 bases from V and 3 from J, leaving 17 bases between them. The CDR3 DNA reads as TGCAGTGCTAGACCAGAGGGGGGCCAGCTCTACGAGCAGTACTTC. This encodes CSARPEGGQLYEQYF.

This clonotype occurred many times. The gene calls are TRBV27 and TRBJ2-2; D unclear. The CDR3 loop spans 17 amino acids. V lost 7 bases, J lost 4 bases, and 22 bases lay in between. The germline CDR1 and CDR2 sequences are MNHEY and SMNVEV (reference sequence). CDR3 residues: CASTKSDMGLGTGELFF. The CDR3 DNA is TGTGCCAGCACTAAATCAGATATGGGTTTAGGCACCGGGGAGCTGTTTTTT.

V gene TRBV12-3 or TRBV12-4 combines with J gene TRBJ1-1; D not certain. V lost 8 bases to trimming and J lost 10 bases, with 11 bases between them. CDR3 length: 10 residues. The CDR3 DNA reads TGTGCCAGCGCACAGTACGGAGCTTTCTTT. Its protein product is CASAQYGAFF.

The chain recombines TRBV6-5 with TRBJ2-3; D call uncertain. Germline loops: CDR1 MNHEY, CDR2 SVGAGI. The CDR3 sequence is 14 residues long. V gave up 4 bases and J gave up 2 bases, with 10 bases separating them. CDR3 region: CASSLRWATDTQYF. In DNA form, the CDR3 reads TGTGCCAGCAGTTTGAGGTGGGCCACAGATACGCAGTATTTT.

This clonotype was detected a few times. The chain employs TRBV11-3 and TRBJ2-1; D assignment may be TRBD1 or TRBD2 (7 bases each). The germline CDR1 and CDR2 sequences are SGHNT and YENEEA. This CDR3 spans 12 amino acids. Trimming cost V 4 bases and J 10 bases, with 11 bases left between them. The CDR3 bases are TGTGCCAGCAGCTCCAGGGGGGGGGAGCAGTTCTTC. This encodes CASSSRGGEQFF.

The chain has TRBV5-4 and TRBJ2-1; tentatively, D is TRBD2 (6 bases). Trimming took 5 bases from V and 2 from J, leaving 17 bases between them. Germline CDR1 and CDR2: SGHNT and YYREEE (reference sequence). There are 16 residues in the CDR3. The CDR3 region is CASSPPGVLAYNEQFF. In nucleotides, the CDR3 is TGTGCCAGCAGTCCCCCGGGGGTACTGGCCTACAATGAGCAGTTCTTC.

The rearrangement links TRBV21-1 to TRBJ1-1; TRBD1 is taken as the D call from the table, unchecked against the DNA. TRBV21-1 is a known pseudogene. The CDR3 runs to 14 residues. DNA of the CDR3: TGTGCCAGCAGCAAAGCCGACAGGGGCGATGAAGCTTTCTTT. Translation: CASSKADRGDEAFF.

The gene calls are TRBV10-3 and TRBJ2-5; perhaps D is TRBD1 or TRBD2 (6 bases each). The CDR3 extends over 17 amino acids. The ends were cut back, 0 bases at V and 6 bases at J, with 20 bases in the middle. Germline V gene data show CDR1 as ENHRY and CDR2 as SYGVKD. CDR3 sequence (DNA): TGTGCCATCAGTGAGTCGACTGGTAGGGGGGCATGGAAGACCCAGTACTTC. Its protein is CAISESTGRGAWKTQYF.

This clonotype has just a few counts. V and J are TRBV2 and TRBJ1-6, with a weak D call TRBD1 (5 bases). CDR3 length: 17 amino acids. The germline V gene has CDR1 SNHLY and CDR2 FYNNEI. Trimming shortened V by 7 bases and J by 0 bases, and 16 bases separated the two germline ends. CDR3 bases: TGTGCCAGCACTTCTTCCGGGGCCGGCTCCTATAATTCACCCCTCCACTTT. It codes for CASTSSGAGSYNSPLHF.

This clonotype came up once. The chain employs TRBV6-2 or TRBV6-3 and TRBJ2-7; tentative D call: TRBD1 (6 bases). With 2 bases removed from V and 5 bases from J, the gap between germline ends came to 16 bases. The length of the CDR3 is 15 residues. The germline CDR1 and CDR2 sequences are MNHEY and SVGEGT. The CDR3 here is CASSYGGSGAHEQYF. Written as DNA, the CDR3 is TGTGCCAGCAGTTACGGTGGTTCAGGGGCCCACGAGCAGTACTTC.